This T cell receptor (beta chain) was recovered during a study of shared clonotypes between healthy human individuals. Note on this clone: Its antigen is currently unknown.

Study-wide results and caveats: A few donors showed sharing of about 5.5% of naive CD4 clonotypes. Researchers found naive subsets generally carried larger estimated richness than memory subsets.

Per the germline V gene, CDR1 is MNHEY and CDR2 is SMNVEV (reference sequence). Deletions cut 3 bases from V and 0 bases from J, with 20 bases between. The CDR3 is 18 amino acids. Every immunoSEQ plate was one replicate of a subset's evenly spread DNA. Measured with immunoSEQ multiplex PCR; TCRdb has only the in-frame clones, and not every one. The table shows around 1.6 million clones, with about 98% occurring only once. This TCR was sampled from a man younger than 40 in good health. Sample: naive CD4+ T cells sorted from blood. Regarding subset: CD45RA+ positively selected. V and J are TRBV27 and TRBJ1-2; a weak D match, TRBD1 (5 bases). The CDR3 DNA is TGTGCCAGCAGTTTCCAACGGACACCTTGGAATACTAACTATGGCTACACCTTC. It yields the protein CASSFQRTPWNTNYGYTF.